This passage covers 25 T cell receptor beta chains from one sample sequenced in a study of T cell repertoires in cytomegalovirus infection. Each CDR3 protein gets one entry after TCRdb re-called the reads with MiXCR. The sample shows approximately 280,000 distinct CDR3 sequences, 22% of them seen only once. Antigens of these TCRs are unknown. Sequences were derived from cultured PBMCs, sampled from culture after CMV antigen stimulation. The receptors were gathered from a human donor in good health (CMV status not recorded). Some clones in this sample may be carry-over from other donors' samples.

The chain carries TRBV28 and TRBJ1-5; D gene unclear. The CDR3 extends over 14 amino acids. CDR1 and CDR2 (germline): MDHEN, SYDVKM. Trimming took 3 bases from V and 4 from J, leaving 10 bases between them. This chain's CDR3 is CASSFANRNQPQHF. As DNA, the CDR3 is TGTGCCAGCAGTTTTGCCAACCGTAATCAGCCCCAGCATTTT.

This sequence joins TRBV12-3 or TRBV12-4 and TRBJ2-1, with 10 bases matching TRBD1. This CDR3 has 16 amino acids. Trimming removed 4 bases from V and 5 bases from J; junction bases left unmatched: 8. CDR3 coding DNA: TGTGCCAGCAGTTCCCACGGGACAGGGGTCGACAATGAGCAGTTCTTC. It specifies CASSSHGTGVDNEQFF.

The sample holds one count of this clonotype. The gene calls are TRBV25-1 and TRBJ2-5, with D unclear. V lost 2 bases and J 2 bases, leaving 15 bases between the germline ends. Germline CDR1 reads MGHDK; CDR2 reads SYGVNS. The CDR3 spans 16 residues. This chain's CDR3 is CASSEGVSSLQETQYF. DNA for the CDR3: TGTGCCAGCAGTGAAGGAGTAAGCTCCTTGCAAGAGACCCAGTACTTC. Looking up the rest from reference TRBV25-1 and TRBJ2-5 gives the full variable domain: EADIYQTPRYLVIGTGKKITLECSQTMGHDKMYWYQQDPGMELHLIHYSYGVNSTEKGDLSSESTVSRIRTEHFPLTLESARPSHTSQYLCASSEGVSSLQETQYFGPGTRLLVL.

This clonotype was found a few times. The V call is TRBV11-2, the J call TRBJ2-3, with D unclear. Germline assignment: CDR1 SGHAT and CDR2 FQNNGV. The CDR3 has 13 residues. Deletions cut 1 base from V and 4 bases from J, with 6 bases between. CDR3 in amino acids: CASSLVVSDTQYF. CDR3 bases: TGTGCCAGCAGCTTAGTTGTCTCAGATACGCAGTATTTT.

There are many counts of this clonotype. The rearrangement joins TRBV7-8 to TRBJ2-7; D might be TRBD2 (5 bases). This CDR3 is 14 amino acids long. CDR1 and CDR2 (germline): SGHVS, FQNEAQ. V was pared by 3 bases and J by 0 bases, with 9 bases between. CDR3 coding DNA: TGTGCCAGCAGCTTTCGGGGTAGCTCCTACGAGCAGTACTTC. Residues: CASSFRGSSYEQYF.

This clonotype showed up many times. This chain links TRBV12-3 or TRBV12-4 with TRBJ2-1; unclear D gene. The germline V and J ends were trimmed by 6 bases and 7 bases, with 10 bases remaining between them. This CDR3 is 12 amino acids long. The CDR3 DNA follows: TGTGCCAGCAGAAAGACGGAGAATGAGCAGTTCTTC. Translated, it gives CASRKTENEQFF.

The chain has TRBV7-2 and TRBJ1-4; tentative D call: TRBD1 (6 bases). In germline, CDR1 is SGHTA, CDR2 FQGNSA. The CDR3 covers 14 residues. V shed 6 bases and J shed 5 bases, with 13 bases lying between them. The CDR3 loop reads CASRLLGGNEKLFF. The CDR3, as DNA: TGTGCCAGCAGGCTGCTAGGGGGAAATGAAAAACTGTTTTTT.

This clonotype turned up a few times. The rearrangement uses TRBV6-2 or TRBV6-3 and TRBJ2-1; no definite D call. The germline V gene encodes CDR1 MNHEY and CDR2 SVGEGT. The V end was cut by 10 bases, the J end by 0 bases, with 16 bases between. The CDR3 extends over 15 amino acids. Written as DNA, the CDR3 is TGTGCCACCCTACAGCTTCCCAGCTCCTACAATGAGCAGTTCTTC. Translated: CATLQLPSSYNEQFF.

This clonotype appeared a single time. This chain uses TRBV11-1 with TRBJ1-1, with unresolved D. This CDR3 region has 14 residues. Trimming removed 1 base at V and 4 bases at J, with 10 bases between. Germline V gives CDR1 SGHAT, CDR2 FQDESV (reference sequence). The CDR3 DNA follows: TGTGCCAGCAGCTTAGGTGTATCGGGCACTGAAGCTTTCTTT. It codes for CASSLGVSGTEAFF.

Many counts were recorded for this clonotype. The rearrangement joins TRBV7-2 to TRBJ2-3, with 14 bases fitting TRBD2. The J segment lost 1 base and the V segment lost 5 bases, leaving 5 bases of the junction unmatched. The germline V gene encodes CDR1 SGHTA and CDR2 FQGNSA. The CDR3 contains 17 residues. The DNA of the CDR3 is TGTGCCAGCAGCCCCTCGACTAGCGGGAGGGGCACAGATACGCAGTATTTT. Translation gives CASSPSTSGRGTDTQYF.

This clonotype was counted only a few times. The rearrangement joins TRBV15 to TRBJ1-1; a possible D gene is TRBD1 (6 bases). Germline V gene sequence: CDR1 LNHNV, CDR2 YYDKDF (reference sequence). The CDR3 runs to 15 residues. The ends were cut back, 0 bases at V and 6 bases at J, with 14 bases in the middle. CDR3 region: CATSRDGQWLAEAFF. The CDR3 DNA sequence: TGTGCCACCAGCAGAGACGGACAGTGGTTGGCTGAAGCTTTCTTT.

The chain uses TRBV20-1 and TRBJ2-4; perhaps TRBD1 as D (5 bases). The CDR3 is made up of 17 amino acids. Germline loops: CDR1 DFQATT, CDR2 SNEGSKA (reference sequence). The ends were cut back, 0 bases at V and 0 bases at J, with 15 bases in the middle. CDR3 nucleotides: TGCAGTGCTAGAGACGGCAGGGAAGAGGCAGCCAAAAACATTCAGTACTTC. Translation: CSARDGREEAAKNIQYF.

Only a few counts were recorded for this clonotype. The gene calls are TRBV4-1 and TRBJ1-2; no firm D call. This CDR3 has 13 residues. The V and J ends lost 1 base and 8 bases respectively, with 11 bases between them. CDR1 and CDR2 (germline): MGHRA, YSYEKL. CDR3 DNA sequence: TGCGCCAGCAGCCAAGTCGACTTGGGGGGCTACACCTTC. Its protein product is CASSQVDLGGYTF.

The chain uses TRBV28 and TRBJ1-5; the D is unclear. V dropped 6 bases and J dropped 0 bases, with 15 bases sitting between them. The germline V gene has CDR1 MDHEN and CDR2 SYDVKM. There are 16 residues in the CDR3. CDR3 sequence reads: CASSLSSALSNQPQHF. CDR3 bases: TGTGCCAGCAGCCTCAGTAGTGCCCTTAGCAATCAGCCCCAGCATTTT.

The V call is TRBV20-1, the J call TRBJ2-3, with D perhaps given as TRBD1 or TRBD2 (5 bases each). CDR3 length: 13 amino acids. Per germline, CDR1 DFQATT and CDR2 SNEGSKA (reference sequence). V was clipped by 6 bases and J by 6 bases, with 16 bases between them. CDR3 DNA sequence: TGCAGTGCCCGAGGGCAGGGTGGGGATACGCAGTATTTT. Translating it yields CSARGQGGDTQYF.

The chain employs TRBV20-1 and TRBJ2-1; D is possibly TRBD2 (5 bases). Germline loops: CDR1 DFQATT, CDR2 SNEGSKA (reference sequence). The V gene lost 3 bases and the J gene lost 9 bases, with 12 bases spanning the gap. The CDR3 contains 12 residues. The CDR3, as DNA: TGCAGTGCTAGTCCCCCCGCGGGTGAGCAGTTCTTC. Its protein is CSASPPAGEQFF.

The genes are TRBV7-9 and TRBJ1-5, with 9 nucleotides matching TRBD1. V shed 7 bases and J 5 bases; nucleotides not matched to a gene: 9. This CDR3 spans 15 amino acids. CDR1 SEHNR and CDR2 FQNEAQ come from the germline V gene (reference sequence). Written as DNA, the CDR3 is TGTGCCAGCACACCAGGGGGACAGGGAGATCAGCCCCAGCATTTT. This codes for CASTPGGQGDQPQHF.

This clonotype was observed many times. This chain uses TRBV6-1 with TRBJ2-3; D possibly corresponds to TRBD2 (6 bases). CDR3 size: 16 residues. Germline loops: CDR1 MNHNS, CDR2 SASEGT. With 5 bases removed from V and 4 bases from J, the gap between germline ends came to 19 bases. The CDR3 sequence is CASSPLVGGPADTQYF. CDR3 DNA sequence: TGTGCCAGCAGTCCATTGGTGGGAGGACCGGCAGATACGCAGTATTTT.

Notes on this clonotype: Germline and junction disagree at one end, which may indicate a read error. The rearrangement links TRBV28 to TRBJ2-7; 8 bases are shared with TRBD2. Germline V gene data show CDR1 as MDHEN and CDR2 as SYDVKM. This CDR3 spans 11 amino acids. The CDR3 DNA sequence: TGTGCCAGCAGAGGATTACGGACTAGCACGTTC. It translates to CASRGLRTSTF.

The CDR3 loop is CASSPPWVGSGSSYNEQFF. The DNA for the CDR3 is TGTGCCAGCAGCCCCCCATGGGTAGGAAGCGGCAGCTCCTACAATGAGCAGTTCTTC. The chain recombines TRBV7-9 with TRBJ2-1, with a possible D match to TRBD2 (5 bases). Germline V gene data show CDR1 as SEHNR and CDR2 as FQNEAQ (reference sequence). V dropped 5 bases and J dropped 0 bases, with 23 bases sitting between them. The CDR3 runs 19 residues.

This clonotype was detected many times. The chain recombines TRBV12-3 or TRBV12-4 with TRBJ2-2, with D perhaps matching TRBD1 (6 bases). The length of the CDR3 is 15 residues. Trimming took off 6 bases at V and 2 bases at J, with 13 bases between the two ends. The CDR3 DNA follows: TGTGCCAGCAGCACCGCACAGGGTAACACCGGGGAGCTGTTTTTT. It translates to CASSTAQGNTGELFF.

The chain is built from TRBV19 and TRBJ2-2; D is possibly TRBD1 (5 bases). The CDR3 spans 14 residues. From germline, CDR1 is LNHDA and CDR2 SQIVND (reference sequence). Trimming cost V 2 bases and J 6 bases, with 10 bases left between them. The CDR3 spells CASSIRGLAGELFF. The CDR3 DNA sequence: TGTGCCAGTAGTATAAGGGGTTTGGCCGGGGAGCTGTTTTTT.

This clonotype was counted between two and nine times. The CDR3 reads CASSLNAGELFF. The CDR3 DNA reads TGTGCCAGCAGTTTAAATGCTGGGGAGCTGTTTTTT. The gene calls are TRBV27 and TRBJ2-2; unclear D gene. CDR1 is MNHEY and CDR2 is SMNVEV in the germline V gene (reference sequence). This CDR3 region has 12 residues. V was pared by 2 bases and J by 8 bases, with 6 bases between.

This clonotype was seen a handful of times. The V and J genes are TRBV7-2 and TRBJ2-7, with 8 bases that match TRBD2. V lost 6 bases to trimming and J lost 0 bases; unmatched junction nucleotides: 34. Germline V gives CDR1 SGHTA, CDR2 FQGNSA. The CDR3 is made up of 24 amino acids. The CDR3 bases are TGTGCCAGCAGAGGTTTAGACGGGAGGGCCGGGGGACGTATACAAGAAACTCTCTCCTACGAGCAGTACTTC. Translated, it gives CASRGLDGRAGGRIQETLSYEQYF.

This clonotype was recorded a few times. CDR3 nucleotide sequence: TGTGCCAGCAGCTCCATCGGGACCGTTCTTAGCTCAGATACGCAGTATTTT. Encoded protein: CASSSIGTVLSSDTQYF. The chain employs TRBV7-3 and TRBJ2-3, with D perhaps assigned TRBD1 or TRBD2 (5 bases each). Trimming took off 4 bases at V and 4 bases at J, with 21 bases between the two ends. Germline V gene sequence: CDR1 SGHTA, CDR2 FQGTGA. The CDR3 spans 17 residues. Full variable domain (remainder filled in from reference TRBV7-3 and TRBJ2-3): GAGVSQTPSNKVTEKGKYVELRCDPISGHTALYWYRQSLGQGPEFLIYFQGTGAADDSGLPNDRFFAVRPEGSVSTLKIQRTERGDSAVYLCASSSIGTVLSSDTQYFGPGTRLTVL.